The 9 T cell receptor beta chains below all came from one sample that was sequenced in a study of T cell changes during pregnancy in multiple sclerosis. Here immunoSEQ multiplex PCR was the method, and the copy in TCRdb shows in-frame clones only, minus some. The repertoire holds tens of thousands of clones, 93% seen once, with about 4% in the top ten. The sample was CD8+ T cells from peripheral blood mononuclear cells, taken in the second trimester of pregnancy. The receptors originated from a female donor with multiple sclerosis, enrolled in a pregnancy study.

This clone was observed a single time. V and J are TRBV28 and TRBJ1-2; D call uncertain. V lost 7 bases and J lost 2, with 17 bases in between. This CDR3 spans 15 amino acids. The germline V gene has CDR1 MDHEN and CDR2 SYDVKM. CDR3 region: CASTPWAGGNYGYTF. For the CDR3, the DNA is TGTGCCAGCACCCCCTGGGCGGGAGGAAACTATGGCTACACCTTC.

The count of this clone is one. The V and J genes are TRBV29-1 and TRBJ2-2; 7 bases fit TRBD2. Germline V gives CDR1 SQVTM, CDR2 ANQGSEA. Losses at the gene ends were 2 bases for V and 1 base for J; bases not matched to a gene: 10. This CDR3 comprises 17 residues. CDR3 loop: CSVEWGGEIRNTGELFF. The CDR3 coding sequence is TGCAGCGTTGAATGGGGAGGGGAAATTCGGAACACCGGGGAGCTGTTTTTT.

The chain uses TRBV28 and TRBJ2-3, with 7 bases identical to TRBD1. Germline CDR1 is MDHEN and CDR2 is SYDVKM. CDR3 size: 16 residues. The J segment lost 2 bases and the V segment lost 5 bases, leaving 10 bases of the junction unmatched. The CDR3 reads CASSRPDRAITDTQYF. The CDR3 DNA sequence: TGTGCCAGCAGTCGCCCCGACAGGGCCATCACAGATACGCAGTATTTT. Full variable domain (outside the CDR3, taken from reference TRBV28 and TRBJ2-3): DVKVTQSSRYLVKRTGEKVFLECVQDMDHENMFWYRQDPGLGLRLIYFSYDVKMKEKGDIPEGYSVSREKKERFSLILESASTNQTSMYLCASSRPDRAITDTQYFGPGTRLTVL.

The chain combines TRBV19 with TRBJ2-5; D gene ambiguous. Germline CDR1 LNHDA, CDR2 SQIVND (reference sequence). With 0 bases removed from V and 13 bases from J, the gap between germline ends came to 15 bases. The CDR3 is 13 residues long. CDR3 sequence reads: CASSIDQRTELYF. The CDR3 DNA reads as TGTGCCAGTAGTATAGATCAGAGAACAGAGCTGTACTTC.

This sequence joins TRBV11-2 and TRBJ2-1, with 11 bases identical to TRBD2. The CDR3 loop spans 15 amino acids. The germline gives CDR1 SGHAT, CDR2 FQNNGV. Trimming at V came to 5 bases and at J to 5 bases, leaving 5 bases not matched to a gene. The CDR3 nucleotides are TGTGCCAGCAGCCAGACTAGCGGGGCCCACAATGAGCAGTTCTTC. It translates to CASSQTSGAHNEQFF.

The V gene is TRBV15, the J gene TRBJ2-1, with D unclear. This CDR3 contains 16 residues. CDR1 and CDR2 from the germline V gene are LNHNV and YYDKDF (reference sequence). V lost 0 bases and J 0 bases, leaving 9 bases between the germline ends. The CDR3 DNA is TGTGCCACCAGCAGAGATGGGCTTAGCTCCTACAATGAGCAGTTCTTC. It yields the protein CATSRDGLSSYNEQFF.

This clone showed up just once. V and J are TRBV11-1 and TRBJ2-3, with 11 bases matching TRBD2. The V and J ends lost 5 bases and 0 bases, in that order; junction bases with no gene match: 10. The germline V gene encodes CDR1 SGHAT and CDR2 FQDESV (reference sequence). The CDR3 covers 18 residues. The CDR3 nucleotides read TGTGCCAGCAGCCACGCTCGAGGACTAGCGGGCAGCACAGATACGCAGTATTTT. This gives the protein CASSHARGLAGSTDTQYF.

CDR3 sequence (DNA): TGCAGCGTTGTTTGGACACTCTCCTACGAGCAGTACTTC. Protein product: CSVVWTLSYEQYF. V is TRBV29-1 and J is TRBJ2-7, with D possibly matching TRBD1 (5 bases). V lost 4 bases and J 0 bases, leaving 10 bases between the germline ends. This CDR3 is built from 13 residues. Germline CDR1 and CDR2: SQVTM and ANQGSEA.

The chain uses TRBV5-4 and TRBJ1-1; D perhaps matches TRBD1 (5 bases). The CDR3 has 13 amino acids. The germline CDR1 and CDR2 sequences are SGHNT and YYREEE (reference sequence). With 4 bases removed from V and 6 bases from J, the gap between germline ends came to 13 bases. Here the CDR3 reads CASSPPGGAEAFF. The CDR3 coding sequence is TGTGCCAGCAGCCCTCCTGGGGGGGCTGAAGCTTTCTTT. Drawing the rest from reference TRBV5-4 and TRBJ1-1, the complete variable domain is ETGVTQSPTHLIKTRGQQVTLRCSSQSGHNTVSWYQQALGQGPQFIFQYYREEENGRGNFPPRFSGLQFPNYSSELNVNALELDDSALYLCASSPPGGAEAFFGQGTRLTVV.